These 20 T cell receptor beta chains were all obtained from the same sample, sequenced in a study of Ad26.COV2.S vaccination and SARS-CoV-2 variants. Described treatment: approximately 18 received Ad26.COV2.S at low or high dose, single or two shots; about 5 received placebo; per-sample allocation not given. After the first vaccine or placebo injection, samples were drawn on day 63. The table came from immunoSEQ multiplex PCR; TCRdb's copy has only in-frame clones and leaves some out. The table includes roughly 320,000 clones, just under 85% detected once. This sample comprised peripheral blood, obtained in a trial of Ad26.COV2.S vaccine versus placebo. Receptor source: a person aged 18-60 years who received the Ad26.COV2.S COVID-19 vaccine or a placebo.

This chain links TRBV7-3 with TRBJ1-2; D is possibly TRBD1 (6 bases). The CDR3 extends over 14 amino acids. V was shortened by 5 bases and J by 0 bases, with 10 bases between the two germline ends. Germline V lookup: CDR1 SGHTA, CDR2 FQGTGA. The CDR3 region is CASSPRTANYGYTF. The CDR3 nucleotides are TGTGCCAGCAGCCCCCGGACAGCTAACTATGGCTACACCTTC.

This clone appeared a few times. The chain employs TRBV4-1 and TRBJ1-4; D unresolved. This CDR3 is built from 16 residues. Trimming took 2 bases from V and 1 from J, leaving 11 bases between them. The germline V gene has CDR1 MGHRA and CDR2 YSYEKL. For the CDR3, the DNA is TGCGCCAGCAGCCAATCCCTAATGCGAACTAATGAAAAACTGTTTTTT. Translating gives CASSQSLMRTNEKLFF.

The J gene is TRBJ1-2, the V gene TRBV12-3 or TRBV12-4; D is ambiguous. V lost 1 base and J 4 bases, leaving 7 bases between the germline ends. The CDR3 consists of 13 residues. The CDR3 coding sequence is TGTGCCAGCAGTTTAGGACGCCGCTATGGCTACACCTTC. Its translation is CASSLGRRYGYTF.

CDR3 amino acids: CSVAPRQDTEAFF. Written as DNA, the CDR3 is TGCAGCGTTGCACCTAGGCAGGACACTGAAGCTTTCTTT. The genes are TRBV29-1 and TRBJ1-1; D unresolved. CDR1 is SQVTM and CDR2 is ANQGSEA in the germline V gene. V lost 4 bases and J 3 bases, leaving 12 bases between the germline ends. The CDR3 consists of 13 residues.

This clone has only one observation. This chain uses TRBV27 with TRBJ1-5, with 7 positions matching TRBD1. Germline V gene sequence: CDR1 MNHEY, CDR2 SMNVEV (reference sequence). This CDR3 is 16 amino acids long. The trim removed 8 bases at V and 6 bases at J, leaving 16 bases unmatched. The CDR3 DNA reads as TGTGCCAGCCGATCCTCCACAGGGGTAGCAGGTCAGCCCCAGCATTTT. Residues: CASRSSTGVAGQPQHF.

The chain uses TRBV15 and TRBJ1-3, with D uncertain. Germline V gene data show CDR1 as LNHNV and CDR2 as YYDKDF (reference sequence). V dropped 7 bases and J dropped 0 bases, with 10 bases sitting between them. This CDR3 is built from 14 residues. CDR3 DNA sequence: TGTGCCACCAAGGCCTTCTTCTCTGGAAACACCATATATTTT. Protein sequence: CATKAFFSGNTIYF.

V and J are TRBV6-6 and TRBJ1-5, with TRBD1 as a possible D gene (6 bases). Germline CDR1 MNHNY, CDR2 SVGAGI (reference sequence). The CDR3 has 15 residues. Trimming left V 5 bases short and J 8 bases short, with 19 bases between. The CDR3 DNA sequence: TGTGCCAGCAGTCCGAAGGGGGAACCCCCTAAGCCCCAGCATTTT. Encoded protein: CASSPKGEPPKPQHF.

The CDR3 loop reads CASGEHRRVYNEQFF. CDR3 nucleotide sequence: TGTGCCAGCGGAGAGCACAGGAGGGTCTACAATGAGCAGTTCTTC. The genes are TRBV6-5 and TRBJ2-1; D may be TRBD2 (6 bases). Per germline, CDR1 MNHEY and CDR2 SVGAGI. The V end was cut by 8 bases, the J end by 3 bases, with 17 bases between. The CDR3 totals 15 residues.

The rearrangement uses TRBV6-5 and TRBJ2-5, with TRBD1 as a possible D gene (5 bases). The germline V and J ends were trimmed by 2 bases and 4 bases, with 5 bases remaining between them. Germline CDR1 and CDR2: MNHEY and SVGAGI. The CDR3 loop spans 12 amino acids. The CDR3 nucleotides are TGTGCCAGCAGTTACAGGGGAGAGACCCAGTACTTC. This codes for CASSYRGETQYF.

V is TRBV11-2 and J is TRBJ2-7; 10 bases match TRBD2. The germline V gene encodes CDR1 SGHAT and CDR2 FQNNGV. V lost 4 bases, J lost 1 base, and 10 bases stayed unmatched. The CDR3 spans 17 residues. The CDR3 region is CASSSREGLAQSYEQYF. The CDR3 nucleotides read TGTGCCAGCAGCTCCAGGGAGGGACTAGCGCAATCCTACGAGCAGTACTTC.

V usage is TRBV4-1 and J usage is TRBJ1-1, with D unclear. Trimming shortened V by 1 base and J by 5 bases, and 8 bases separated the two germline ends. The CDR3 extends over 13 amino acids. Germline V CDR1 and CDR2: MGHRA, YSYEKL. The CDR3 bases are TGCGCCAGCAGCCAAGTGGTACGGACTGAAGCTTTCTTT. This encodes CASSQVVRTEAFF.

CDR3 DNA: TGTGCCAGCAGCCCTCGTCAGGGGCACGGGAACACTGAAGCTTTCTTT. It codes for CASSPRQGHGNTEAFF. The chain combines TRBV7-9 with TRBJ1-1; the D gene is possibly TRBD1 (6 bases). The CDR3 is 16 amino acids. Germline CDR1 reads SEHNR; CDR2 reads FQNEAQ (reference sequence). Trimming shortened V by 5 bases and J by 1 base, and 17 bases separated the two germline ends.

The chain combines TRBV5-1 with TRBJ2-5; 8 bases agree with TRBD1. The CDR3 length is 14 residues. Germline V gene data show CDR1 as SGHRS and CDR2 as YFSETQ. Germline trimming cut 4 bases from V and 2 bases from J; bases unmatched to any gene: 4. CDR3 nucleotides: TGCGCCAGCAGCGGATGGACAGGGCAAGAGACCCAGTACTTC. This codes for CASSGWTGQETQYF.

The V call is TRBV28, the J call TRBJ2-1, with 9 positions matching TRBD2. The J segment lost 4 bases and the V segment lost 6 bases, leaving 4 bases of the junction unmatched. In germline, CDR1 is MDHEN, CDR2 SYDVKM. The CDR3 is made up of 14 amino acids. The CDR3 DNA follows: TGTGCCAGCAGAGCGGGGGGCCTATACAATGAGCAGTTCTTC. Protein: CASRAGGLYNEQFF.

This sequence joins TRBV18 and TRBJ2-1; D not certain. The CDR3 runs to 12 residues. V gave up 2 bases and J gave up 9 bases, with 8 bases separating them. Germline lookup yields CDR1 KGHSH and CDR2 LQKENI. The chain's CDR3 is CASSPGRVEQFF. The CDR3 nucleotides read TGTGCCAGCTCACCAGGACGGGTTGAGCAGTTCTTC.

The J gene is TRBJ2-5, the V gene TRBV7-9, with TRBD1 identical over 9 bases. J lost 9 bases, V lost 5 bases, and 10 bases had no gene match. This CDR3 comprises 14 residues. Germline V gene lookup returns CDR1 SEHNR and CDR2 FQNEAQ (reference sequence). CDR3 DNA sequence: TGTGCCAGCAGCCCGGGGGGACAGGGTACGGCCCAGTACTTC. It yields the protein CASSPGGQGTAQYF.

Only a few counts were recorded for this clone. CDR3 region: CASSLAAGVHSPLHF. For the CDR3, the DNA is TGTGCCAGCAGCTTAGCGGCAGGGGTCCATTCACCCCTCCACTTT. The V call is TRBV11-2, the J call TRBJ1-6, with a tentative D call TRBD1 (6 bases). V gave up 1 base and J gave up 8 bases, with 12 bases separating them. CDR1 and CDR2 from the germline V gene are SGHAT and FQNNGV. CDR3 length: 15 residues.

V gene TRBV12-3 or TRBV12-4 combines with J gene TRBJ1-2; D unclear. Trimming took off 5 bases at V and 4 bases at J, with 5 bases between the two ends. The CDR3 runs to 11 residues. The CDR3: CASSHSYGYTF. DNA of the CDR3: TGTGCCAGCAGTCACAGCTATGGCTACACCTTC.

The chain employs TRBV7-2 and TRBJ2-7; 11 bases agree with TRBD2. Trimming at V came to 5 bases and at J to 3 bases, leaving 3 bases not matched to a gene. The CDR3 consists of 14 residues. CDR1 and CDR2 (germline): SGHTA, FQGNSA. In DNA form, the CDR3 reads TGTGCCAGCAGCCCTAGCGGGGGGAACTACGAGCAGTACTTC. Its protein is CASSPSGGNYEQYF.

The gene calls are TRBV7-9 and TRBJ1-1; D gene uncertain. Trimming removed 2 bases at V and 0 bases at J, with 4 bases between. The CDR3 spans 13 residues. Germline assignment: CDR1 SEHNR and CDR2 FQNEAQ (reference sequence). The CDR3 reads CASSLPLNTEAFF. The CDR3 nucleotides are TGTGCCAGCAGCTTACCCCTGAACACTGAAGCTTTCTTT.